One TCR beta chain is described in this entry. What it binds is unknown. This sample was taken from a study of cytomegalovirus exposure and HLA in healthy donors. The CDR3 runs to 16 residues. J gave up 5 bases and V 6 bases, and 14 bases lay outside the gene matches. Germline loops: CDR1 SNHLY, CDR2 FYNNEI. PCR amplification relied on 60 Vbeta primers (plus 13 Jbeta primers). Sequencing used immunoSEQ multiplex PCR; TCRdb keeps in-frame clones, though not all of them. This sample yields around 200,000 clones, of which approximately 86% are seen a single time; around 0.31% belongs to the top ten. General study results and limits: A later analysis showed that HLA-associated TCR beta chains had undergone more clonal expansion than equally common others. Of the V segments, some could not be distinguished, including TRBV6-2 and TRBV6-3, and were excluded. Earlier analysis found most TCR beta V segments productive about 87% or about 30% of the time. Investigators reported approximately 150 TCR beta chains as tied to cytomegalovirus.

This TCR was recovered from a woman aged 30 to 39 in good health and CMV-seronegative. The rearrangement joins TRBV2 to TRBJ2-3; 7 nucleotides align to TRBD2. The source material was PBMCs. This CDR3 reads CASRARTSAAEDTQYF. CDR3 sequence (DNA): TGTGCCAGCAGAGCCCGGACTAGTGCCGCCGAAGATACGCAGTATTTT.